This T cell receptor beta chain was identified during a study of post-analysis software for immune sequencing data. As for this clonotype: Its cognate antigen is unknown.

The TCR beta cDNA libraries carried unique molecular identifiers. TCRdb re-analysed the PCR reads in MiXCR, keeping a single row per CDR3 protein. This table has 740,000 or so distinct CDR3 sequences, roughly 50% appearing once. Points from the study as a whole: Patients used about 5 TRBV segments, including TRBV5-6, TRBV5-1 and TRBV20-1, more often than controls.

Germline V lookup: CDR1 MNHNY, CDR2 SVGAGI (reference sequence). The CDR3 has 15 residues. With V trimmed by 4 bases and J by 8 bases, 7 bases remained unmatched. This sequence was found in a girl aged 10 to 17 with multiple sclerosis. The V call is TRBV6-6, the J call TRBJ2-1; 11 bases agree with TRBD1. What was sequenced was blood. The CDR3 sequence is CASSSARTGGDEQFF. Written as DNA, the CDR3 is TGTGCCAGCAGTTCTGCCAGGACAGGGGGCGATGAGCAGTTCTTC.